One TCR beta chain is described in this entry. This clonotype was recorded a few times. What this receptor recognizes is not known. The sample holds no much larger clone one base away, and base qualities are not on file. Donors were about 36 systemically healthy Caucasian individuals from Russia aged about 6 to 100 years. Around 9.9 milliliters of peripheral blood were collected from each donor into EDTA-treated Vacutainer tubes. PBMCs were isolated by Ficoll-Paque density-gradient centrifugation, with at least 6.5 million obtained per sample. Trizol reagent was used to extract total RNA from PBMCs, with at least 5.5 micrograms per sample. The percentages of naive CD45RAhigh/CD27high T cells were determined by flow cytometry on a PBMC aliquot from every donor. The protocol used for the library was 5' RACE. A second PCR of about 6 to 12 cycles was run with a J-beta primer mix and a sample-barcoded 5' primer. A template-switch 5' adaptor carrying 12 random nucleotides introduced a unique molecular identifier onto each TCR beta cDNA molecule. Each sample yielded at least 2.5 million CDR3-containing paired-end reads. First-strand cDNA was synthesized from all RNA with the Mint cDNA synthesis kit, primed by a TRBC-specific oligonucleotide. After uracil-DNA glycosylase treatment, a first 18-cycle PCR used universal primers M1SS and BC2_uni_R on all cDNA. In the paper's pipeline: For normalization, 1 million high-quality reads, each with a distinct molecular identifier, were randomly selected from each sample. Instead of being binned into consensus sequences, reads that shared molecular identifiers were thrown out. CDR3 identification, clonotype clustering and error correction used MiTCR with a Q25 quality threshold and the strictest error-elimination algorithm. Lower-bound total TCR beta diversity was estimated with a nonparametric unseen species model using Euler transformation. Using fastp at Q25 and MiXCR, TCRdb reprocessed the public reads and kept productive beta chains. Rows are combined by CDR3 protein, so each entry shows the most common genes and DNA. The V and J calls follow TCRdb's processing rather than the paper's. This sample has 1,800,000 or so distinct CDR3 sequences in its table, and about two fifths of those were observed once. Of the sample, roughly 24% falls within the top ten clones.

These data are taken from a study of blood T cells in healthy people across ages (dated by TCRdb to the mid-2010s). With regard to the full study: In model experiments, roughly one uniquely barcoded TCR beta cDNA molecule per two T cells was captured by template switching. The study measured age-related changes in TCR beta repertoire diversity using deep sequencing normalized with unique cDNA molecular identifiers. The study analyzed two additional independent replicas of 1 million unique cDNA reads from the same blood draw for two donors, one aged 18 to 30 and one aged 80 or older. The donors were divided into four age groups: young (average around 16 years), middle-aged (approximately 41), aged (62) and long-lived (around 87). Donors of different ages were randomly distributed across sequencing lanes to avoid experimental bias. Study-wide findings and limitations: Estimates of total diversity based on one million sequenced T cells were considered lower bounds and underestimates. Because profiling used bulk unsorted PBMCs, naive and antigen-experienced compartments could not be compared conclusively. Compared with the aged group, more naive CD4+ T cells, fewer expanded clones and increased TCR diversity were shown by the long-lived group, suggesting age selection. Because donor CMV infection status was unknown, age-related changes in expanded clonotypes were potentially confounded. As age increased, observed TCR beta diversity per million T cells dropped in a roughly linear way, and a significant reduction was already evident by age around 41. There was a strong correlation between observed TCR beta diversity and the percentage of naive T cells measured by flow cytometry.

V loses 4 bases at its end and J loses 3 bases; junction bases beyond the gene matches: 8. The CDR3, cysteine through phenylalanine, is 16 amino acids long. Only the CDR3 DNA is retained, 48 bases long and in frame from the first base. The germline V gene sets CDR1 to SGHTA and CDR2 to FQGNSA. The source material was blood. The sequence was obtained from a human donor in good health. The rearranged segments are TRBV7-2 and TRBJ1-2; TRBD1 agrees with 10 junctional bases. CDR3 sequence: CASSSDRGSSYYGYTF. The bases read TGTGCCAGCAGCTCGGACAGGGGGAGTAGTTACTATGGCTACACCTTC.